The rows below give T cell receptor beta chains drawn from one sample of a study of cytomegalovirus exposure and HLA in healthy donors. Produced via immunoSEQ multiplex PCR; TCRdb's table is partial and in-frame only. Of 150,000 or so clones detected, almost 85% appear once; the ten largest clones hold about 5.2%. The specimen sequenced was PBMCs. These receptors all come from a man between 25 and 39 years old in good health and CMV-seropositive. Both conserved end residues are part of each CDR3. A D gene is named only where the DNA matches it firmly. Clone size is not always given. Where it is, it says once, few, many or a class for expanded clones.

clone_size,v_call,d_call,j_call,cdr3_aa,cdr3_nt
-,TRBV11-2,-,TRBJ1-1,CASSLGGRTEAFF,TGTGCCAGCAGCTTAGGGGGGAGGACTGAAGCTTTCTTT
few,TRBV7-9,TRBD2,TRBJ2-7,CASSLVSGAYEQYF,TGTGCCAGCAGCTTAGTTAGCGGGGCCTACGAGCAGTACTTC
-,TRBV5-6,TRBD2,TRBJ2-1,CASSASGRYNEQFF,TGTGCCAGCAGCGCTAGCGGGAGGTACAATGAGCAGTTCTTC
-,TRBV11-3,TRBD2,TRBJ2-1,CASSIVSGSNEQFF,TGTGCCAGCAGCATCGTCAGCGGGAGCAATGAGCAGTTCTTC
-,TRBV7-2,-,TRBJ1-5,CASSRDTKQPQHF,TGTGCCAGCAGCCGGGACACCAAACAGCCCCAGCATTTT
-,TRBV2,-,TRBJ2-1,CASSEVGAVNEQFF,TGTGCCAGCAGTGAGGTAGGGGCCGTTAATGAGCAGTTCTTC
-,TRBV30,-,TRBJ1-6,CAWSPRVGSPLHF,TGTGCCTGGAGTCCCAGGGTTGGATCACCCCTCCACTTT
-,TRBV4-1,-,TRBJ2-1,CASSRGATGLSYNEQFF,TGCGCCAGCAGCCGAGGCGCAACAGGGCTCTCCTACAATGAGCAGTTCTTC
-,TRBV12-5,-,TRBJ2-1,CASGLGTGAEQFF,TGTGCTAGTGGATTAGGAACGGGAGCTGAGCAGTTCTTC
-,TRBV9,TRBD2,TRBJ2-7,CASSSGTSGRLYF,TGTGCCAGCAGTTCCGGGACTAGCGGGAGGTTGTACTTC
once,TRBV5-6,-,TRBJ1-2,CASSAGVFNYGYTF,TGTGCCAGCAGCGCCGGGGTTTTTAACTATGGCTACACCTTC
-,TRBV27,TRBD1,TRBJ1-4,CASSSAGTGWEKLFF,TGTGCCAGCAGTTCCGCCGGGACAGGGTGGGAAAAACTGTTTTTT
-,TRBV7-2,-,TRBJ2-3,CASSLVVAPDTQYF,TGTGCCAGCAGCTTAGTGGTAGCCCCAGATACGCAGTATTTT
-,TRBV6-5,TRBD1,TRBJ1-1,CASRTGQGDTEAFF,TGTGCCAGCAGAACCGGACAGGGCGACACTGAAGCTTTCTTT
-,TRBV18,TRBD1,TRBJ1-6,CASSSRDRGGSYNSPLHF,TGTGCCAGCTCATCCCGGGACAGGGGTGGCTCCTATAATTCACCCCTCCACTTT
-,TRBV5-8,-,TRBJ2-7,CASSLARKTYEQYF,TGTGCCAGCAGCTTGGCCAGGAAAACCTACGAGCAGTACTTC
-,TRBV11-1,TRBD2,TRBJ2-2,CASSSRSSGATGELFF,TGTGCCAGCAGCTCCCGTTCTAGCGGGGCTACCGGGGAGCTGTTTTTT
-,TRBV27,-,TRBJ2-1,CASSLGGPEQFF,TGTGCCAGCAGTTTAGGAGGACCTGAGCAGTTCTTC
many,TRBV5-1,-,TRBJ1-1,CASSPWGGLNTEAFF,TGCGCCAGCAGCCCCTGGGGGGGTCTGAACACTGAAGCTTTCTTT
-,TRBV11-3,TRBD2,TRBJ2-7,CASSWTSGRGNEQYF,TGTGCCAGCAGCTGGACTAGCGGGAGAGGAAACGAGCAGTACTTC
-,TRBV5-1,TRBD2,TRBJ2-1,CASSLAPSGRDEQFF,TGCGCCAGCAGCTTGGCCCCTAGCGGGAGGGATGAGCAGTTCTTC
-,TRBV5-8,TRBD1,TRBJ2-5,CASSLDPDRGRETQYF,TGTGCCAGCAGCTTGGACCCCGACAGGGGGCGAGAGACCCAGTACTTC
few,TRBV27,-,TRBJ2-7,CASSPGGEQYF,TGTGCCAGCAGTCCCGGGGGCGAGCAGTACTTC
-,TRBV28,-,TRBJ1-5,CASSFPGASNQPQHF,TGTGCCAGCAGTTTTCCAGGGGCCAGCAATCAGCCCCAGCATTTT
once,TRBV27,-,TRBJ2-3,CASSLTGRSTDTQYF,TGTGCCAGCAGTTTAACGGGTCGATCCACAGATACGCAGTATTTT
-,TRBV5-6,-,TRBJ1-1,CASSLGTGGEAFF,TGTGCCAGCAGCTTGGGTACGGGGGGTGAAGCTTTCTTT
few,TRBV11-2,-,TRBJ1-6,CASSLSGRDGSTLHF,TGTGCCAGCAGCTTGTCAGGGCGTGATGGTTCTACCCTCCACTTT
-,TRBV11-1,TRBD1,TRBJ2-7,CASSPHGTGGYEQYF,TGTGCCAGCAGCCCCCATGGAACAGGGGGATACGAGCAGTACTTC
-,TRBV11-2,TRBD1,TRBJ1-4,CASSFTGTDDEKLFF,TGTGCCAGCAGCTTCACCGGGACAGATGATGAAAAACTGTTTTTT
-,TRBV5-1,-,TRBJ2-5,CASSLAGGLETQYF,TGCGCCAGCAGCTTGGCCGGGGGGCTGGAGACCCAGTACTTC
-,TRBV7-2,TRBD2,TRBJ2-3,CASSLGTSGRDTQYF,TGTGCCAGCAGCTTAGGGACTAGCGGGAGAGATACGCAGTATTTT
-,TRBV9,-,TRBJ2-7,CASSAGSTREQYF,TGTGCCAGCAGCGCCGGATCGACTAGGGAGCAGTACTTC
-,TRBV28,TRBD2,TRBJ2-1,CASSSPGLAGLAIYNEQFF,TGTGCCAGCAGTTCCCCGGGACTAGCGGGCCTAGCGATCTACAATGAGCAGTTCTTC
-,TRBV6-5,TRBD1,TRBJ1-6,CASSVGQLAALHF,TGTGCCAGCAGTGTGGGACAGTTAGCAGCTCTCCACTTT
-,TRBV7-2,-,TRBJ1-3,CASSQTARGNTIYF,TGTGCCAGCAGTCAGACAGCACGGGGAAACACCATATATTTT
-,TRBV15,-,TRBJ1-6,CATSSSVNSPLHF,TGTGCCACCAGCAGTTCAGTGAATTCACCCCTCCACTTT
-,TRBV30,TRBD1,TRBJ2-7,CAWSLGQGNSYEQYF,TGTGCCTGGAGTCTTGGACAGGGAAACTCCTACGAGCAGTACTTC
-,TRBV5-4,TRBD1,TRBJ1-1,CASGDRGATNTEAFF,TGTGCCAGCGGTGACAGGGGGGCTACGAACACTGAAGCTTTCTTT
-,TRBV7-2,TRBD1,TRBJ2-2,CASSFWRGTGDGTGELFF,TGTGCCAGCAGCTTTTGGCGGGGGACAGGGGATGGTACTGGGGAGCTGTTTTTT
-,TRBV7-6,TRBD1,TRBJ2-1,CASSSGTGGVLDNEQFF,TGTGCCAGCAGCTCCGGGACAGGGGGCGTCTTGGACAATGAGCAGTTCTTC
-,TRBV5-1,TRBD2,TRBJ2-1,CASSQRREASYNEQFF,TGCGCCAGCAGCCAACGGCGGGAGGCCTCCTACAATGAGCAGTTCTTC
once,TRBV28,TRBD1,TRBJ2-7,CASRDDRGLDYEQYF,TGTGCCAGCAGAGACGACAGGGGATTGGACTACGAGCAGTACTTC
-,TRBV27,-,TRBJ2-2,CASSLRGLPTGELFF,TGTGCCAGCAGTTTACGGGGACTCCCCACCGGGGAGCTGTTTTTT
-,TRBV29-1,-,TRBJ2-3,CSLGGGEDTQYF,TGCAGCCTTGGAGGGGGCGAAGATACGCAGTATTTT
-,TRBV2,TRBD1,TRBJ1-5,CASTTGGFQPQHF,TGTGCCAGCACAACAGGGGGCTTTCAGCCCCAGCATTTT